Below are 26 T cell receptor beta chains sequenced from a single sample in a study of early T cells in non-severe SARS-CoV-2 infection (dated by TCRdb to the early 2020s). The receptor library was made with 5' RACE. The sequencer listed for this sample is NextSeq 500. TCRdb reran the public reads through fastp at Q25 and MiXCR, keeping productive beta chains. Each entry is one CDR3 protein sequence, shown with its most common DNA and genes. Recorded for this sample are around 70,000 distinct CDR3 sequences; around 15% of them occurred a single time. The ten largest make up roughly an eighth of the sample. Sequencing used whole blood. The receptor source for this set is an adult who was a healthcare worker with PCR-confirmed SARS-CoV-2 infection or an uninfected control (not recorded which).

This clonotype appeared many times. The chain uses TRBV7-9 and TRBJ2-7; possibly TRBD1 for D (6 bases). Germline V gene lookup returns CDR1 SEHNR and CDR2 FQNEAQ (reference sequence). The CDR3 spans 14 residues. Trimming took off 5 bases at V and 3 bases at J, with 14 bases between the two ends. The chain's CDR3 is CASSGSGHLYEQYF. CDR3 bases: TGTGCCAGCAGCGGCTCGGGACACCTCTACGAGCAGTACTTC.

In its sample, this clonotype was seen many times. The J gene is TRBJ2-1, the V gene TRBV12-3 or TRBV12-4, with TRBD1 identical over 10 bases. CDR3 length: 18 residues. The V segment lost 5 bases and the J segment 6 bases; nucleotides outside the gene matches: 16. CDR3 loop: CASSGPRIDRGPSNEQFF. CDR3 bases: TGTGCCAGCAGTGGACCTCGTATCGACAGGGGGCCTAGCAATGAGCAGTTCTTC.

The CDR3 bases are TGCGCCAGCAGCTGGGCCGCTGCTAGCGGTTCCTACCCCTACGAGCAGTACTTC. It is translated as CASSWAAASGSYPYEQYF. The J gene is TRBJ2-7, the V gene TRBV5-1; 7 positions match TRBD2. After removal of 3 bases from V and 2 bases from J, the junction contained 17 bases not matched to a gene. Germline V gene lookup returns CDR1 SGHRS and CDR2 YFSETQ. CDR3 length: 18 residues.

The chain employs TRBV4-3 and TRBJ2-3; D is unresolved. Trimming stripped 0 bases from V and 3 bases from J, with 7 bases between. This CDR3 is 14 amino acids long. CDR1 is LGHNA, CDR2 YSLEER, per germline. This CDR3 reads CASSQDSTTDTQYF. The CDR3 DNA is TGCGCCAGCAGCCAAGATTCTACTACAGATACGCAGTATTTT.

This clonotype came up many times. The CDR3 DNA reads TGCGCCAGCAGCCAAGATCCGGACAGACTCCCCTACAATGAGCAGTTCTTC. Its protein is CASSQDPDRLPYNEQFF. The gene calls are TRBV4-1 and TRBJ2-1; D is possibly TRBD1 (6 bases). Germline CDR1 is MGHRA and CDR2 is YSYEKL. V dropped 0 bases and J dropped 2 bases, with 14 bases sitting between them. CDR3 length: 17 amino acids.

The chain couples TRBV7-9 to TRBJ2-3; 7 bases are a match to TRBD2. Trimming removed 5 bases from V and 1 base from J; junction bases left unmatched: 9. Germline CDR1 reads SEHNR; CDR2 reads FQNEAQ (reference sequence). The CDR3 contains 16 residues. For the CDR3, the DNA is TGTGCCAGCAGCCCAGACGCGGGAGTCGGCACAGATACGCAGTATTTT. This gives the protein CASSPDAGVGTDTQYF.

This clonotype showed up just a few times. The chain joins TRBV24-1 to TRBJ2-2, with 9 bases that match TRBD1. The CDR3 totals 16 residues. J lost 5 bases, V lost 5 bases, and 8 bases had no gene match. The germline V gene has CDR1 KGHDR and CDR2 SFDVKD. The CDR3 DNA sequence: TGTGCCACCAGTGTCGGGACAGGGAGAGTGACCGGGGAGCTGTTTTTT. Amino acid sequence: CATSVGTGRVTGELFF.

This clonotype has more than one count but fewer than ten. The rearrangement links TRBV11-2 to TRBJ2-7; D gene ambiguous. Between the trimmed V and J ends, which lost 1 base and 6 bases, there was a span of 4 bases. The germline CDR1 and CDR2 sequences are SGHAT and FQNNGV. The CDR3 has 11 residues. CDR3 protein: CASSLVLEQYF. The CDR3, as DNA: TGTGCCAGCAGCTTAGTACTCGAGCAGTACTTC. The full variable domain, its missing parts supplied by reference TRBV11-2 and TRBJ2-7, is EAGVAQSPRYKIIEKRQSVAFWCNPISGHATLYWYQQILGQGPKLLIQFQNNGVVDDSQLPKDRFSAERLKGVDSTLKIQPAKLEDSAVYLCASSLVLEQYFGPGTRLTVT.

There are a few counts of this clonotype. The J gene is TRBJ1-6, the V gene TRBV13; TRBD1 agrees at 12 bases. The length of the CDR3 is 16 residues. J was trimmed by 6 bases and V by 5 bases; bases with no gene match: 5. Germline V gene sequence: CDR1 PRHDT, CDR2 FYEKMQ (reference sequence). CDR3 in DNA: TGTGCCAGCAGCGCCGAGGGACAGGGGGCTAATTCACCCCTCCACTTT. It encodes CASSAEGQGANSPLHF.

This clonotype was recorded a few times. J is TRBJ2-7 and V is TRBV3-1, with no clear D. The CDR3 is 12 amino acids. The germline V gene has CDR1 LGHDT and CDR2 YNNKEL (reference sequence). Trimming shortened V by 3 bases and J by 5 bases, and 8 bases separated the two germline ends. Here the CDR3 DNA reads TGTGCCAGCAGCCACCGGTTGAACGAGCAGTACTTC. Its protein is CASSHRLNEQYF.

This clonotype appeared a few times. V gene TRBV27 combines with J gene TRBJ2-3; D unresolved. Germline V gene data show CDR1 as MNHEY and CDR2 as SMNVEV (reference sequence). The germline V and J ends were trimmed by 5 bases and 5 bases, with 5 bases remaining between them. CDR3 length: 11 residues. This chain's CDR3 is CASSRVDTQYF. CDR3 DNA sequence: TGTGCCAGCAGTAGGGTAGATACGCAGTATTTT.

In this sample, this clonotype turned up a few times. The chain employs TRBV5-4 and TRBJ2-3; a weak D match, TRBD2 (5 bases). From germline, CDR1 is SGHNT and CDR2 YYREEE (reference sequence). This CDR3 is built from 15 residues. Trimming shortened V by 4 bases and J by 0 bases, and 12 bases separated the two germline ends. This chain's CDR3 is CASSPDWTSTDTQYF. Here the CDR3 DNA reads TGTGCCAGCAGCCCGGACTGGACTAGCACAGATACGCAGTATTTT.

In its sample, this clonotype was seen a few times. This chain joins TRBV6-5 and TRBJ2-3; TRBD1 agrees at 7 bases. The trim removed 6 bases at V and 1 base at J, leaving 7 bases unmatched. Germline CDR1 is MNHEY and CDR2 is SVGAGI. The CDR3 runs 15 residues. CDR3 region: CASRSRGHGTDTQYF. The CDR3 region has the DNA TGTGCCAGCAGATCGAGGGGGCACGGCACAGATACGCAGTATTTT.

The CDR3 reads CASSQDWGLGYTF. The DNA of the CDR3 is TGTGCCAGCAGCCAAGATTGGGGGCTAGGCTACACCTTC. The J gene is TRBJ1-2, the V gene TRBV3-1; TRBD1 is a possible D gene (6 bases). The germline V and J ends were trimmed by 0 bases and 8 bases, with 10 bases remaining between them. CDR3 length: 13 residues. CDR1 is LGHDT, CDR2 YNNKEL, per germline (reference sequence). The full variable domain, rest sourced from reference TRBV3-1 and TRBJ1-2, is DTAVSQTPKYLVTQMGNDKSIKCEQNLGHDTMYWYKQDSKKFLKIMFSYNNKELIINETVPNRFSPKSPDKAHLNLHINSLELGDSAVYFCASSQDWGLGYTFGSGTRLTVV.

This clonotype was counted only a few times. The CDR3 loop reads CASSNPLGLRSEQFF. CDR3 bases: TGTGCCAGCAGCAACCCCCTCGGGCTTCGCAGTGAGCAGTTCTTC. The genes are TRBV7-2 and TRBJ2-1; no clear D gene. Germline-derived CDR1 and CDR2 are SGHTA and FQGNSA. Trimming took 5 bases from V and 9 from J, leaving 20 bases between them. This CDR3 comprises 15 residues.

The chain has TRBV13 and TRBJ1-1; D perhaps matches TRBD1 (5 bases). The V gene's germline CDR1 is PRHDT and CDR2 FYEKMQ (reference sequence). The length of the CDR3 is 14 residues. V lost 1 base, J lost 4 bases, and 10 bases lay in between. CDR3 DNA: TGTGCCAGCAGCTTAGTCGGGACTTCCACTGAAGCTTTCTTT. It codes for CASSLVGTSTEAFF.

This clonotype has more than one count but fewer than ten. The V gene is TRBV7-8, the J gene TRBJ2-7, with 7 nucleotides matching TRBD1. V lost 3 bases, J lost 4 bases, and 3 bases stayed unmatched. The CDR3 sequence is 13 residues long. From germline, CDR1 is SGHVS and CDR2 FQNEAQ. The CDR3 is CASSFGTEYEQYF. The CDR3 nucleotides are TGTGCCAGCAGCTTTGGGACAGAATACGAGCAGTACTTC. Full variable domain (remainder filled in from reference TRBV7-8 and TRBJ2-7): GAGVSQSPRYKVAKRGQDVALRCDPISGHVSLFWYQQALGQGPEFLTYFQNEAQLDKSGLPSDRFFAERPEGSVSTLKIQRTQQEDSAVYLCASSFGTEYEQYFGPGTRLTVT.

This clonotype was detected only a few times. The chain is built from TRBV24-1 and TRBJ2-7; possible D gene TRBD1, 5 bases. CDR3 size: 17 residues. Deletions cut 4 bases from V and 2 bases from J, with 20 bases between. Germline V gives CDR1 KGHDR, CDR2 SFDVKD. CDR3 protein: CATSDTKQGGGAYEQYF. The DNA for the CDR3 is TGTGCCACCAGTGACACCAAGCAGGGCGGCGGAGCCTACGAGCAGTACTTC.

This clonotype occurred many times. The chain uses TRBV2 and TRBJ2-2; D is unresolved. Deletions cut 4 bases from V and 0 bases from J, with 12 bases between. Germline lookup yields CDR1 SNHLY and CDR2 FYNNEI. This CDR3 has 16 residues. The CDR3 sequence is CASSVAPPANTGELFF. The CDR3 nucleotides are TGTGCCAGCAGTGTGGCCCCCCCCGCGAACACCGGGGAGCTGTTTTTT.

The V gene is TRBV18, the J gene TRBJ1-5; TRBD1 agrees at 7 bases. V lost 3 bases and J lost 4; bases outside the gene matches: 3. Germline V gives CDR1 KGHSH, CDR2 LQKENI. The CDR3 is 14 residues long. CDR3 in amino acids: CASSPQQGNQPQHF. CDR3 in DNA: TGTGCCAGCTCACCTCAACAGGGGAATCAGCCCCAGCATTTT.

This clonotype was seen at least ten times. V is TRBV29-1 and J is TRBJ2-1; the D is unclear. Germline CDR1 is SQVTM and CDR2 is ANQGSEA. The V and J ends lost 5 bases and 3 bases respectively, with 11 bases between them. The CDR3 has 13 residues. The DNA of the CDR3 is TGCAGCGTTAAGGGCCGCAACTACAATGAGCAGTTCTTC. Translated: CSVKGRNYNEQFF.

The rearrangement links TRBV29-1 to TRBJ1-5; 7 bases agree with TRBD1. Germline lookup yields CDR1 SQVTM and CDR2 ANQGSEA. V was clipped by 6 bases and J by 1 base; unmatched bases: 3. CDR3 length: 13 amino acids. The CDR3 spells CSVRDRSNQPQHF. CDR3 coding DNA: TGCAGCGTGAGGGACAGAAGCAATCAGCCCCAGCATTTT.

This clonotype was recorded a few times. V gene TRBV21-1 combines with J gene TRBJ1-6. TRBV21-1 is described as a pseudogene. The CDR3 runs to 13 residues. CDR3 DNA sequence: TGTGCCAGCAGCAAAGTTCAGGCCCTACCCCTCCACTTT. Translation: CASSKVQALPLHF.

The genes are TRBV27 and TRBJ2-3; D call uncertain. Germline V gene data show CDR1 as MNHEY and CDR2 as SMNVEV (reference sequence). The CDR3 totals 12 residues. Trimming left V 5 bases short and J 8 bases short, with 11 bases between. CDR3 residues: CASSPTLGTQYF. CDR3 sequence (DNA): TGTGCCAGCAGTCCCACGTTGGGTACGCAGTATTTT.

This clonotype came up a few times. V gene TRBV5-1 combines with J gene TRBJ2-2; D is ambiguous. This CDR3 contains 15 residues. Trimming left V 1 base short and J 1 base short, with 8 bases between. The V gene's germline CDR1 is SGHRS and CDR2 YFSETQ. CDR3 nucleotide sequence: TGCGCCAGCAGCTTGAGGGAAAAGAACACCGGGGAGCTGTTTTTT. It encodes CASSLREKNTGELFF.

This clonotype appeared a few times. This chain connects TRBV5-6 to TRBJ2-1; 10 positions match TRBD2. Germline assignment: CDR1 SGHDT and CDR2 YYEEEE. This CDR3 spans 13 amino acids. J was trimmed by 9 bases and V by 0 bases; bases with no gene match: 0. In DNA form, the CDR3 reads TGTGCCAGCAGCTTGGTAGCGGGAGGTGAGCAGTTCTTC. Protein product: CASSLVAGGEQFF. Full variable domain (outside the CDR3, taken from reference TRBV5-6 and TRBJ2-1): DAGVTQSPTHLIKTRGQQVTLRCSPKSGHDTVSWYQQALGQGPQFIFQYYEEEERQRGNFPDRFSGHQFPNYSSELNVNALLLGDSALYLCASSLVAGGEQFFGPGTRLTVL.